This passage covers 26 T cell receptor beta chains from one sample sequenced in a study of PD-1 blockade in classical Hodgkin lymphoma. Here immunoSEQ multiplex PCR was the method, and the copy in TCRdb shows in-frame clones only, minus some. The profile shows approximately 18,000 clones, 82% of them singletons. Every one of the patients relapsed after autologous stem cell transplantation (brentuximab vedotin exposure was variable). The sample here was peripheral blood mononuclear cells (PBMCs), taken before the second cycle of nivolumab. All receptors come from a human donor with classical Hodgkin lymphoma.

The V gene is TRBV6-6, the J gene TRBJ1-3; TRBD1 aligns across 8 bases. The CDR3 has 16 amino acids. V lost 6 bases to trimming and J lost 0 bases; unmatched junction nucleotides: 7. CDR1 MNHNY and CDR2 SVGAGI come from the germline V gene (reference sequence). CDR3 DNA: TGTGCCAGCAGCCGGGACAGGCCTTTCTCTGGAAACACCATATATTTT. This gives the protein CASSRDRPFSGNTIYF.

The rearrangement links TRBV4-1 to TRBJ2-7, with D perhaps matching TRBD1 (6 bases). This CDR3 spans 15 amino acids. Trimming removed 0 bases at V and 0 bases at J, with 9 bases between. The germline V gene has CDR1 MGHRA and CDR2 YSYEKL. The CDR3 DNA follows: TGCGCCAGCAGCCAAGAGACAGGACTCTCCTACGAGCAGTACTTC. This translates into CASSQETGLSYEQYF.

Written as DNA, the CDR3 is TGTGCCAGCTCCGACCACCCCCCTAATAGGGTAGAGACCCAGTACTTC. Translation: CASSDHPPNRVETQYF. This chain uses TRBV18 with TRBJ2-5; D gene uncertain. This CDR3 region has 16 residues. Germline assignment: CDR1 KGHSH and CDR2 LQKENI. Trimming removed 6 bases from V and 4 bases from J, with 21 bases in between.

The sample holds a few counts of this clone. The chain has TRBV19 and TRBJ1-6; 7 bases fit TRBD1. The CDR3 contains 14 residues. V lost 7 bases to trimming and J lost 6 bases; unmatched junction nucleotides: 6. CDR1 and CDR2 from the germline V gene are LNHDA and SQIVND (reference sequence). The CDR3 spells CASTPGQTNSPLHF. CDR3 bases: TGTGCCAGTACCCCGGGACAGACTAATTCACCCCTCCACTTT.

The count of this clone is one. The chain uses TRBV7-2 and TRBJ1-5; TRBD1 might be the D (5 bases). This CDR3 is built from 15 residues. Germline V gene data show CDR1 as SGHTA and CDR2 as FQGNSA. Trimming cost V 5 bases and J 1 base, with 12 bases left between them. The CDR3 region is CASSPSGGSNQPQHF. The CDR3 DNA follows: TGTGCCAGCAGCCCATCGGGGGGAAGCAATCAGCCCCAGCATTTT.

This rearrangement joins TRBV6-5 to TRBJ1-4, with TRBD1 as a possible D gene (5 bases). This CDR3 contains 14 residues. The germline V gene encodes CDR1 MNHEY and CDR2 SVGAGI. Trimming removed 6 bases from V and 2 bases from J, with 10 bases in between. CDR3 region: CASRRGGTNEKLFF. The CDR3 nucleotides read TGTGCCAGCAGAAGGGGTGGTACTAATGAAAAACTGTTTTTT.

The chain is built from TRBV6-5 and TRBJ1-2; 10 positions agree with TRBD1. CDR1 MNHEY and CDR2 SVGAGI come from the germline V gene. The J segment lost 7 bases and the V segment lost 5 bases, leaving 4 bases of the junction unmatched. The length of the CDR3 is 13 residues. The CDR3 DNA follows: TGTGCCAGCAGTAAGACAGGGGGCGTTGGCTACACCTTC. Protein sequence: CASSKTGGVGYTF.

V usage is TRBV2 and J usage is TRBJ2-1; D gene uncertain. Germline V CDR1 and CDR2: SNHLY, FYNNEI. The CDR3 spans 14 residues. V lost 1 base, J lost 10 bases, and 14 bases lay in between. The CDR3 here is CASSEESGRREQFF. CDR3 DNA: TGTGCCAGCAGTGAAGAATCTGGACGGCGCGAGCAGTTCTTC.

The chain recombines TRBV28 with TRBJ2-1; D gene ambiguous. Trimming stripped 5 bases from V and 5 bases from J, with 13 bases between. The CDR3 totals 14 residues. The germline gives CDR1 MDHEN, CDR2 SYDVKM. In DNA, the CDR3 is TGTGCCAGCAGTGTAGACGGGCCAAACAATGAGCAGTTCTTC. It translates to CASSVDGPNNEQFF.

This clone was picked up one time. The CDR3 DNA is TGTGCCAGCAGCTCGCCGGGACAGGGCCGCGTGGGGACCCAGTACTTC. It translates to CASSSPGQGRVGTQYF. The chain is built from TRBV7-2 and TRBJ2-5; 9 positions agree with TRBD1. Germline CDR1 is SGHTA and CDR2 is FQGNSA. The CDR3 spans 16 residues. V shed 4 bases, J shed 7 bases, and the junction held 13 bases outside the gene matches.

This rearrangement joins TRBV18 to TRBJ2-7; 7 bases line up with TRBD1. J lost 6 bases, V lost 0 bases, and 8 bases had no gene match. This CDR3 region has 15 residues. Germline CDR1 and CDR2: KGHSH and LQKENI. The DNA for the CDR3 is TGTGCCAGCTCACCACCGGAGAGGGGGCGCCTCGAGCAGTACTTC. Protein product: CASSPPERGRLEQYF.

This chain links TRBV28 with TRBJ1-4; the D is unclear. Germline CDR1 MDHEN, CDR2 SYDVKM. Trimming left V 6 bases short and J 0 bases short, with 8 bases between. The CDR3 has 14 residues. The DNA for the CDR3 is TGTGCCAGCAGCCCGGGTGCAACTAATGAAAAACTGTTTTTT. Translating gives CASSPGATNEKLFF.

The sample holds a few counts of this clone. The chain links TRBV13 to TRBJ1-1; tentatively, D is TRBD1 (6 bases). V gave up 5 bases and J gave up 9 bases, with 16 bases separating them. The CDR3 is made up of 13 amino acids. Germline CDR1 PRHDT, CDR2 FYEKMQ (reference sequence). The CDR3 loop reads CASSPIGQFKAFF. CDR3 nucleotides: TGTGCCAGCAGCCCCATTGGACAGTTTAAAGCTTTCTTT.

J is TRBJ1-1 and V is TRBV5-1; D perhaps matches TRBD1 (6 bases). This CDR3 contains 14 residues. Germline lookup yields CDR1 SGHRS and CDR2 YFSETQ. V gave up 2 bases and J gave up 3 bases, with 11 bases separating them. The CDR3 coding sequence is TGCGCCAGCAGCTTCGTTTCAGGGGACACTGAAGCTTTCTTT. Its protein product is CASSFVSGDTEAFF. The full variable domain, its missing parts supplied by reference TRBV5-1 and TRBJ1-1, is KAGVTQTPRYLIKTRGQQVTLSCSPISGHRSVSWYQQTPGQGLQFLFEYFSETQRNKGNFPGRFSGRQFSNSRSEMNVSTLELGDSALYLCASSFVSGDTEAFFGQGTRLTVV.

The gene calls are TRBV21-1 and TRBJ2-5. TRBV21-1 is tagged as a pseudogene. The CDR3 is made up of 19 amino acids. The CDR3 region is CASSPNFLWVAGSWETQYF. The CDR3 DNA is TGTGCCAGCAGCCCTAATTTCCTGTGGGTGGCAGGGAGCTGGGAGACCCAGTACTTC.

J is TRBJ2-1 and V is TRBV5-1, with 8 bases identical to TRBD1. V was pared by 5 bases and J by 0 bases, with 7 bases of the junction left unmatched. There are 16 residues in the CDR3. The germline V gene has CDR1 SGHRS and CDR2 YFSETQ. The CDR3 DNA reads TGCGCCAGCAGACTTACAGGGGGGACCTCCTACAATGAGCAGTTCTTC. Its protein product is CASRLTGGTSYNEQFF. Variable domain in full (rest from reference TRBV5-1 and TRBJ2-1): KAGVTQTPRYLIKTRGQQVTLSCSPISGHRSVSWYQQTPGQGLQFLFEYFSETQRNKGNFPGRFSGRQFSNSRSEMNVSTLELGDSALYLCASRLTGGTSYNEQFFGPGTRLTVL.

The chain's CDR3 is CASSETADNSPLHF. As DNA, the CDR3 is TGCGCCAGCAGCGAGACAGCTGATAATTCACCCCTCCACTTT. This chain joins TRBV5-1 and TRBJ1-6, with D tentatively TRBD1 (5 bases). Germline V CDR1 and CDR2: SGHRS, YFSETQ. Trimming took 4 bases from V and 5 from J, leaving 10 bases between them. The CDR3 is made up of 14 amino acids.

The chain recombines TRBV6-5 with TRBJ2-1, with 8 bases that match TRBD2. The CDR3 consists of 15 residues. With V trimmed by 0 bases and J by 4 bases, 2 bases remained unmatched. Germline CDR1 and CDR2: MNHEY and SVGAGI. The CDR3 DNA sequence: TGTGCCAGCAGTTACTCCGGGACTAGTTACAATGAGCAGTTCTTC. It yields the protein CASSYSGTSYNEQFF.

The genes are TRBV4-2 and TRBJ1-3, with 9 bases matching TRBD1. Per the germline V gene, CDR1 is LGHNA and CDR2 is YNFKEQ. Unmatched junction bases numbered 6, after V lost 5 bases and J lost 4 bases. CDR3 size: 15 residues. In DNA form, the CDR3 reads TGTGCCAGCAGCGAACGGACAGGGGTGGGAAACACCATATATTTT. Its protein product is CASSERTGVGNTIYF.

The sample holds a few counts of this clone. The V gene is TRBV7-9, the J gene TRBJ1-2, with D maybe TRBD1 (5 bases). The CDR3 totals 14 residues. In germline, CDR1 is SEHNR, CDR2 FQNEAQ (reference sequence). The V end lost 5 bases, the J end lost 4 bases, and 14 bases lay between the germline ends. This chain's CDR3 is CASSPLQGTYGYTF. DNA of the CDR3: TGTGCCAGCAGCCCCCTGCAGGGTACCTATGGCTACACCTTC.

The chain uses TRBV27 and TRBJ2-7; D is ambiguous. The V end lost 5 bases, the J end lost 0 bases, and 11 bases lay between the germline ends. Germline loops: CDR1 MNHEY, CDR2 SMNVEV (reference sequence). This CDR3 contains 14 residues. The CDR3 DNA sequence: TGTGCCAGCAGTCGAATACAGAGCTCCTACGAGCAGTACTTC. It specifies CASSRIQSSYEQYF.

The chain couples TRBV6-5 to TRBJ1-1; D possibly corresponds to TRBD1 (5 bases). V was shortened by 2 bases and J by 5 bases, with 12 bases between the two germline ends. CDR3 length: 14 residues. Germline V gives CDR1 MNHEY, CDR2 SVGAGI. This chain's CDR3 is CASSYRGAWTEAFF. The CDR3 region has the DNA TGTGCCAGCAGTTACCGGGGCGCGTGGACTGAAGCTTTCTTT.

The chain is built from TRBV7-6 and TRBJ1-1; unclear D gene. The CDR3 contains 14 residues. Germline loops: CDR1 SGHVS, CDR2 FNYEAQ. V lost 5 bases and J 7 bases, leaving 17 bases between the germline ends. CDR3 DNA: TGTGCCAGCAGCCCCACACCGACCCTCTATGAAGCTTTCTTT. It encodes CASSPTPTLYEAFF.

The chain combines TRBV4-1 with TRBJ2-1, with 13 bases that match TRBD2. The CDR3 runs 14 residues. J gave up 9 bases and V 8 bases, and 7 bases lay outside the gene matches. From germline, CDR1 is MGHRA and CDR2 YSYEKL. The CDR3: CASLLAGGPGEQFF. DNA of the CDR3: TGCGCCAGCCTACTAGCGGGGGGGCCGGGTGAGCAGTTCTTC.

About this clone itself: The limits of the CDR3 on the DNA are not certain, so only TCRdb's listed CDR3 is given. The V gene is TRBV28, the J gene TRBJ1-2; TRBD1 is the table's D call and was not checked against the DNA. Germline V gene data show CDR1 as MDHEN and CDR2 as SYDVKM. The CDR3 is 16 residues long, counting both termini. CDR3 in amino acids: CASSSSDSVVWNGYTF.

V is TRBV18 and J is TRBJ1-1, with unresolved D. V lost 3 bases and J lost 1, with 6 bases in between. Germline-derived CDR1 and CDR2 are KGHSH and LQKENI. The CDR3 consists of 13 residues. CDR3 sequence: CASSPSANTEAFF. In DNA form, the CDR3 reads TGTGCCAGCTCACCGTCAGCGAACACTGAAGCTTTCTTT.